These T cell receptor beta chains were read from a single sample in a study of T-cell reconstitution after alpha-beta-depleted transplantation in children. TCRdb independently ran MiXCR on the PCR reads; one entry per CDR3 protein. The data contain 250,000 to 400,000 distinct CDR3 sequences, 23% of them singletons. The source material was PBMCs, mostly from graft donor cells, sampled 180 days after TCRalphabeta/CD19-depleted stem cell transplant. These receptors were taken from a male patient younger than 18 who had a stem cell transplant for acute lymphoblastic leukemia, so the T cells may come from the graft donor. Each CDR3 is given with its conserved first and last residue. D genes are given only for firm matches. Clone size is not always given. Where it is, it says once, few, many or a class for expanded clones.

V	size	D	J	CDR3	DNA
TRBV4-1	few	TRBD2	TRBJ2-7	CASSHGPGLAYEQYF	TGCGCCAGCAGCCATGGACCGGGACTAGCCTACGAGCAGTACTTC
TRBV18	NA	TRBD1	TRBJ2-1	CASSANRGRGGEQFF	TGTGCCAGCTCGGCAAACAGGGGTCGAGGAGGTGAGCAGTTCTTC
TRBV29-1	NA	TRBD2	TRBJ2-3	CSPRLLASGSTDTQYF	TGCAGCCCCCGCCTTCTGGCTAGCGGGAGCACAGATACGCAGTATTTT
TRBV7-9	NA	NA	TRBJ2-3	CASSFGGGLRTDTQYF	TGTGCCAGCAGTTTCGGGGGTGGATTAAGGACAGATACGCAGTATTTT
TRBV5-6	NA	NA	TRBJ2-1	CASSLWAGSLYNEQFF	TGTGCCAGCAGCTTGTGGGCGGGAAGCCTCTACAATGAGCAGTTCTTC
TRBV11-2	NA	NA	TRBJ1-6	CASSLWRATPLHF	TGTGCCAGCAGCTTATGGAGGGCGACACCCCTCCACTTT
TRBV6-1	few	TRBD2	TRBJ2-1	CASSGLAITEQFF	TGTGCCAGCAGTGGACTAGCCATCACTGAGCAGTTCTTC
TRBV29-1	few	NA	TRBJ1-1	CSVDQGMNTEAFF	TGCAGCGTTGACCAGGGTATGAACACTGAAGCTTTCTTT
TRBV9	NA	TRBD1	TRBJ2-5	CASSVRDRGYQETQYF	TGTGCCAGCAGCGTTCGGGACAGGGGGTACCAAGAGACCCAGTACTTC
TRBV1	NA	NA	TRBJ2-2	CTSSHGSGRPDTREPFF	TGCACCAGCAGCCATGGTAGCGGGAGGCCCGACACCCGGGAGCCGTTTTTT
TRBV15	few	TRBD1	TRBJ2-2	CATSSDDRATGELFF	TGTGCCACCAGCAGCGACGACAGGGCAACCGGGGAGCTGTTTTTT
TRBV3-1	NA	TRBD2	TRBJ2-7	CASSWGLAETYEQYF	TGTGCCAGCAGCTGGGGACTAGCGGAGACTTACGAGCAGTACTTC
TRBV5-1	few	NA	TRBJ2-7	CASTLQGEQYF	TGCGCCAGCACCCTACAGGGCGAGCAGTACTTC
TRBV5-6	many	NA	TRBJ1-5	CASSLRDNQPQHF	TGTGCCAGCAGCTTGAGGGACAATCAGCCCCAGCATTTT
TRBV27	NA	NA	TRBJ2-5	CASRARAVWETQYF	TGTGCCAGCAGGGCCCGAGCGGTGTGGGAGACCCAGTACTTC
TRBV12-5	NA	NA	TRBJ1-2	CASGLVSGADGYTF	TGTGCTAGTGGTTTGGTATCGGGGGCGGATGGCTACACCTTC
TRBV7-9	NA	NA	TRBJ1-1	CASSLESDWGRGTEAFF	TGTGCCAGCAGCTTAGAATCGGATTGGGGGCGTGGAACTGAAGCTTTCTTT
TRBV6-1	few	NA	TRBJ1-1	CASIRSKFSPLNTEAFF	TGTGCCAGCATCCGCTCCAAATTCTCTCCCTTGAACACTGAAGCTTTCTTT
TRBV20-1	NA	NA	TRBJ2-7	CSVQGGLLYEQYF	TGCAGTGTCCAGGGGGGCCTCCTTTACGAGCAGTACTTC
TRBV20-1	NA	TRBD1	TRBJ1-2	CSARYLRTGNYGYTF	TGCAGTGCTAGGTACCTTCGGACAGGGAACTATGGCTACACCTTC
TRBV7-6	few	TRBD1	TRBJ2-7	CASSLLRDSYEQYF	TGTGCCAGCAGCTTACTACGGGACAGCTACGAGCAGTACTTC
TRBV3-1	few	TRBD1	TRBJ1-3	CASSQATGTGNTIYF	TGTGCCAGCAGCCAAGCGACAGGGACTGGAAACACCATATATTTT
TRBV11-2	few	NA	TRBJ1-2	CASSSQVFYGYTF	TGTGCCAGCAGTTCCCAGGTGTTCTATGGCTACACCTTC
TRBV7-6	few	NA	TRBJ2-2	CASSFGPGGELFF	NA
TRBV19	few	TRBD1	TRBJ2-7	CASRQTGVPYEQYF	TGTGCCAGTAGACAGACAGGGGTACCCTACGAGCAGTACTTC
TRBV12-3/TRBV12-4	few	TRBD1	TRBJ1-1	CASSFDRESTEAFF	TGTGCCAGCAGTTTCGACAGGGAATCCACTGAAGCTTTCTTT
TRBV7-2	NA	NA	TRBJ2-7	CASSLNAGAYEQYF	TGTGCCAGCAGCTTAAATGCAGGGGCCTACGAGCAGTACTTC
TRBV20-1	NA	NA	TRBJ2-5	CSHLRGTQYF	TGCAGTCACCTCAGGGGGACCCAGTACTTC
TRBV25-1	few	NA	TRBJ1-1	CASSDRRGGLLGTNTEAFF	TGTGCCAGCAGTGACCGCCGTGGGGGGCTCCTTGGGACGAACACTGAAGCTTTCTTT
TRBV7-9	few	NA	TRBJ1-2	CASSFRDRNYGYTF	TGTGCCAGCAGCTTCCGGGACCGCAACTATGGCTACACCTTC
TRBV12-3/TRBV12-4	few	NA	TRBJ1-1	CASSLAVEAFF	TGTGCCAGCAGTCTAGCAGTTGAAGCTTTCTTT
TRBV5-1	NA	NA	TRBJ2-3	CASSLYGVEADTQYF	TGCGCCAGCAGCTTGTACGGTGTGGAGGCAGATACGCAGTATTTT
TRBV5-5	few	NA	TRBJ2-7	CASSLAGRLSYEQYF	TGTGCCAGCAGCTTAGCGGGTAGGCTCTCCTACGAGCAGTACTTC
TRBV10-3	NA	TRBD2	TRBJ2-1	CAISISGEYEQFF	TGTGCCATCAGCATTAGCGGGGAGTATGAGCAGTTCTTC
TRBV5-6	NA	TRBD2	TRBJ2-1	CASSLGLARNEQFF	TGTGCCAGCAGCTTGGGACTAGCGAGGAATGAGCAGTTCTTC
TRBV7-3	few	NA	TRBJ2-7	CASSRTGSTYEQYF	TGTGCCAGCAGCCGAACAGGGTCGACCTACGAGCAGTACTTC
TRBV5-5	NA	TRBD1	TRBJ2-3	CASSPGQGADTQYF	TGTGCCAGCAGCCCGGGACAGGGGGCAGATACGCAGTATTTT
TRBV18	NA	NA	TRBJ1-1	CASSPPSSSSTEAFF	TGTGCCAGCTCACCACCGTCCAGTTCAAGCACTGAAGCTTTCTTT
TRBV7-2	few	NA	TRBJ2-5	CASSSRLIEETQYF	TGTGCCAGCAGCTCAAGACTGATTGAGGAGACCCAGTACTTC
TRBV3-1	NA	TRBD2	TRBJ2-5	CASSQGRTSGSSETQYF	TGTGCCAGCAGCCAAGGTCGGACTAGCGGGAGCAGTGAGACCCAGTACTTC
TRBV27	NA	TRBD2	TRBJ2-1	CASSLIPGGGNEQFF	TGTGCCAGCAGTTTAATCCCGGGAGGGGGCAATGAGCAGTTCTTC
TRBV29-1	many	NA	TRBJ2-3	CSVVWGTRSTDTQYF	TGCAGCGTTGTATGGGGGACCAGGAGTACAGATACGCAGTATTTT
TRBV5-1	NA	NA	TRBJ1-3	CASSLGPLSGNTIYF	TGCGCCAGCAGCTTGGGGCCGCTCTCTGGAAACACCATATATTTT
TRBV4-2	NA	NA	TRBJ1-1	CASSSIDRNTEAFF	TGTGCCAGCAGCTCCATCGACAGGAACACTGAAGCTTTCTTT
TRBV29-1	NA	NA	TRBJ2-3	CSVGRQRTDTQYF	TGCAGCGTTGGTAGGCAGCGCACAGATACGCAGTATTTT
TRBV18	few	NA	TRBJ2-1	CASSWGSYNEQFF	TGTGCCAGCTCATGGGGGTCTTACAATGAGCAGTTCTTC
TRBV11-2	NA	TRBD1	TRBJ2-5	CASKDRAKTQYF	TGTGCCAGTAAGGACAGGGCGAAGACCCAGTACTTC
TRBV7-6	many	NA	TRBJ2-1	CASSLLAVPYNEQFF	TGTGCCAGCAGCTTACTGGCGGTACCCTACAATGAGCAGTTCTTC
TRBV20-1	few	NA	TRBJ2-5	CSARGYQETQYF	TGCAGTGCTAGGGGGTACCAAGAGACCCAGTACTTC
TRBV12-3/TRBV12-4	few	NA	TRBJ1-5	CASSPRTGSNQPQHF	TGTGCCAGCAGTCCAAGGACGGGTAGCAATCAGCCCCAGCATTTT
TRBV12-3/TRBV12-4	NA	NA	TRBJ2-1	CASSRTAENEQFF	TGTGCCAGCAGTCGTACGGCGGAGAATGAGCAGTTCTTC
TRBV20-1	NA	NA	TRBJ1-1	CSPQGPSRKNTEAFF	TGCAGTCCACAGGGCCCCAGTAGAAAGAACACTGAAGCTTTCTTT
TRBV11-1	NA	TRBD1	TRBJ2-6	CASSSSTGGDSGANVLTF	TGTGCCAGCAGCTCGTCCACAGGGGGCGACTCTGGGGCCAACGTCCTGACTTTC
TRBV19	NA	TRBD1	TRBJ2-4	CASSGGDRGDIQYF	TGTGCCAGTAGTGGAGGGGACAGGGGAGACATTCAGTACTTC
TRBV10-3	NA	NA	TRBJ2-5	CAISELALPQETQYF	TGTGCCATCAGTGAGCTGGCTCTCCCACAAGAGACCCAGTACTTC